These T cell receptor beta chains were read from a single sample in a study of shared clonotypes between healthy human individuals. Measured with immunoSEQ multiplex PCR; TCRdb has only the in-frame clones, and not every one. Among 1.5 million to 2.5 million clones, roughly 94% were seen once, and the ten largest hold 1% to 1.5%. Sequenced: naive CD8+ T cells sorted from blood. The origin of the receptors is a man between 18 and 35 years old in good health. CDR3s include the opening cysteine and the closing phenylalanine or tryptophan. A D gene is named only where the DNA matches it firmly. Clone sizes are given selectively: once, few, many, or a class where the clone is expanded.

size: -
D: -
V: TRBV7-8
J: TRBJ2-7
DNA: TGTGCCAGCAGCTCCGGGGTCTTCTACGAGCAGTACTTC
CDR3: CASSSGVFYEQYF

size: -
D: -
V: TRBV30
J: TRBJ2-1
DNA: TGTGCCTGGAGTGTACCGAGCGGGTACTCCTACAATGAGCAGTTCTTC
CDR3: CAWSVPSGYSYNEQFF

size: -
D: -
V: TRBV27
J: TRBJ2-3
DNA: TGTGCCAGCAGTTTATCCCAAGAGGGGTTGGGCACAGATACGCAGTATTTT
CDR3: CASSLSQEGLGTDTQYF

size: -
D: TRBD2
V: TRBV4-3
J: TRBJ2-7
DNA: TGCGCCAGCAGCCAAGGGACTAGCGGCACCTACGAGCAGTACTTC
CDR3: CASSQGTSGTYEQYF

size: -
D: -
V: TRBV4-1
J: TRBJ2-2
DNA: TGCGCCAGCAGCCAAGTTTTGAACACCGGGGAGCTGTTTTTT
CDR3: CASSQVLNTGELFF

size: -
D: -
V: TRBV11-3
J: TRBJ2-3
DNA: TGTGCCAGCAGCTTCGGCGGGGGCCCCGGCAATACGCAGTATTTT
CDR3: CASSFGGGPGNTQYF

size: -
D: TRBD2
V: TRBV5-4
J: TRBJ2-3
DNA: TGTGCCAGCAGCTTGGATAGCGGGAGCACAGATACGCAGTATTTT
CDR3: CASSLDSGSTDTQYF

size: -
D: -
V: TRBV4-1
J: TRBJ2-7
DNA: TGCGCCAGCAGCGACCAGACAGGTTACGAGCAGTACTTC
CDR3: CASSDQTGYEQYF

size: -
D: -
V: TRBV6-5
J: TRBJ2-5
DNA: TGTGCCAGCAGCCCCGGCCAGACCCTTCCAGAGACCCAGTACTTC
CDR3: CASSPGQTLPETQYF

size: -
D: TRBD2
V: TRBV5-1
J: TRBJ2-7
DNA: TGCGCCAGCAGCTCGCTGACTAGCGGGGGCTACGAGCAGTACTTC
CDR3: CASSSLTSGGYEQYF

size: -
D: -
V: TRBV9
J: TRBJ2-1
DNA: TGTGCCAGCAGCGTAGATATAGGGGGCAATGAGCAGTTCTTC
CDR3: CASSVDIGGNEQFF

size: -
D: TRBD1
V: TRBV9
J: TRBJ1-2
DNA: TGTGCCAGCAGCGTAGGCCCGACAGGGGATGGCTACACCTTC
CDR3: CASSVGPTGDGYTF

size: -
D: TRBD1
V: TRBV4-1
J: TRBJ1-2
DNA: TGCGCCAGCAGCCATACTGGGACAGGGATATCTAACTATGGCTACACCTTC
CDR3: CASSHTGTGISNYGYTF

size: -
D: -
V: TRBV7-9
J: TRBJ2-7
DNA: TGTGCCAGCAGCTTAGTTACGGCTCTAAACGAGCAGTACTTC
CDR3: CASSLVTALNEQYF

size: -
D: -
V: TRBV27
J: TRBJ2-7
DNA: TGTGCCAGCAGTTTAAAGTGGGGACACGAGCAGTACTTC
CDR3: CASSLKWGHEQYF

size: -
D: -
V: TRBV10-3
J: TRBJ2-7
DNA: TGTGCCATCAAGCACGACGCCAACTACGAGCAGTACTTC
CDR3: CAIKHDANYEQYF

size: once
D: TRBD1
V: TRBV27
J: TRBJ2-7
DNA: TGTGCCAGCAGTTTATCGTCACAGGGGGACGAGCAGTACTTC
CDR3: CASSLSSQGDEQYF

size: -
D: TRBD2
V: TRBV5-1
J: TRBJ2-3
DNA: TGCGCCAGCAGCTTGGCCGGGGGGGCCGTCGCAGATACGCAGTATTTT
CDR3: CASSLAGGAVADTQYF

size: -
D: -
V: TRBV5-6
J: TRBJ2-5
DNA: TGTGCCAGCAGCTTGGAGGGAGAGACCCAGTACTTC
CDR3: CASSLEGETQYF

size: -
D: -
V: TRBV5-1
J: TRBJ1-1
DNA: TGCGCCAGCAGCTTTCTAGTGAACACTGAAGCTTTCTTT
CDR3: CASSFLVNTEAFF

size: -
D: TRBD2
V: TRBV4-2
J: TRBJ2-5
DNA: TGTGCCAGCAGCCAAGGAAGCGGGGGGGCGGAGACCCAGTACTTC
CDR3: CASSQGSGGAETQYF

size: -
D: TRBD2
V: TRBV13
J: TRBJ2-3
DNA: TGTGCCAGCAGCCCTTTGGGGGAGGGTGAGACTAGCACAGATACGCAGTATTTT
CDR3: CASSPLGEGETSTDTQYF

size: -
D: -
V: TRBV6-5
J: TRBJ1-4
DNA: TGTGCCAGCAGTTCATATAGTGCTGGGACGAATGAAAAACTGTTTTTT
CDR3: CASSSYSAGTNEKLFF

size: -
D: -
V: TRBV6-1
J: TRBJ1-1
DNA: TGTGCCAGCAGTGCGGGTCTTGGATTGCGGGCTGAAGCTTTCTTT
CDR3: CASSAGLGLRAEAFF

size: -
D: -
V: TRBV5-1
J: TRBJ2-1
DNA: TGCGCCAGCAGCTTGGAGGGCCCCACCTACAATGAGCAGTTCTTC
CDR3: CASSLEGPTYNEQFF

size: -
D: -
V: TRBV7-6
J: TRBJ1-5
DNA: TGTGCCAGCAGCTTAGGGGTGTCAGGGTCCCAGCATTTT
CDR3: CASSLGVSGSQHF

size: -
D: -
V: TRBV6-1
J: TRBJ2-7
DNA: TGTGCCAGCAGTGAAGGACTAGTGACAAGCGGGGAGCAGTACTTC
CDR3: CASSEGLVTSGEQYF

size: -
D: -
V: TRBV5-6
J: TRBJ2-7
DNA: TGTGCCAGCAGCTGGGGCGCGTCCACCCCATCCTACGAGCAGTACTTC
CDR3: CASSWGASTPSYEQYF

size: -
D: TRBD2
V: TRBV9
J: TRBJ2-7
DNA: TGTGCCAGCAGCGTCCTAGCGGGAGCCTACGAGCAGTACTTC
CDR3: CASSVLAGAYEQYF

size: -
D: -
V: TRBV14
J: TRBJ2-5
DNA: TGTGCCAGCAGCCAAACGAGGGTCGACTACTTCCAAGAGACCCAGTACTTC
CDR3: CASSQTRVDYFQETQYF

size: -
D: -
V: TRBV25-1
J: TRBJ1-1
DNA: TGTGCCAGCAGTGATGAGGGGGAAGAAAAAGCTTTCTTT
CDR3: CASSDEGEEKAFF

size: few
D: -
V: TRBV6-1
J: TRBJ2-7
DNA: TGTGCCAGCAGTGAATGGTCAAACGAGCAGTACTTC
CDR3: CASSEWSNEQYF

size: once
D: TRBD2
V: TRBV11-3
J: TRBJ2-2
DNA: TGTGCCAGCAGCTTCCCCACTAGCGGGGCGAACACCGGGGAGCTGTTTTTT
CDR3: CASSFPTSGANTGELFF

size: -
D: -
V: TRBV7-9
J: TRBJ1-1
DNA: TGTGCCAGCAGCCCCACGGGGGGGTCGTACACTGAAGCTTTCTTT
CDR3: CASSPTGGSYTEAFF

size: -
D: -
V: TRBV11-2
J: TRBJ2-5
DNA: TGTGCCAGCAGCTTTATCGGGGCGGGGCTCGAAGAGACCCAGTACTTC
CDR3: CASSFIGAGLEETQYF

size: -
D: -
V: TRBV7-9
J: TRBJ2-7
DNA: TGTGCCAGCAGCTCAGGGAGTACCTCCTACGAGCAGTACTTC
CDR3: CASSSGSTSYEQYF

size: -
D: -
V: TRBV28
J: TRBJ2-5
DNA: TGTGCCAGCTCTTTACTGGGGGGAGAGACCCAGTACTTC
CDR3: CASSLLGGETQYF

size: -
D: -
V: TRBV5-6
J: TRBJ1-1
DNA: TGTGCCAGCAGCTTGGGACAGACTGAAGCTTTCTTT
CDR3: CASSLGQTEAFF

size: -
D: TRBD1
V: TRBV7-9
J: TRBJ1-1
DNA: TGTGCCAGCAGCTTAGCCCAGGGGGCTCACACTGAAGCTTTCTTT
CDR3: CASSLAQGAHTEAFF